What follows are 30 T cell receptor beta chains derived from one specimen sequenced in a study of glioma-infiltrating T cells after dendritic cell vaccination. This table comes from immunoSEQ multiplex PCR, and its TCRdb copy is limited to in-frame clones, with some not included. The repertoire has tens of thousands of clones, over 70% of them found once; the top ten carry under 2.5%. Sample: blood, taken before dendritic cell vaccination. The receptors come from a human donor with glioblastoma.

This chain connects TRBV19 to TRBJ2-1, with 11 nucleotides matching TRBD2. CDR3 length equals 16 residues. After removal of 5 bases from V and 11 bases from J, the junction contained 14 bases not matched to a gene. In germline, CDR1 is LNHDA, CDR2 SQIVND (reference sequence). The CDR3 loop reads CASSPPWVAGGPQQFF. DNA of the CDR3: TGTGCCAGTAGTCCCCCCTGGGTAGCGGGGGGGCCTCAGCAGTTCTTC.

This rearrangement joins TRBV5-6 to TRBJ2-1; 10 nucleotides agree with TRBD2. Germline V gene data show CDR1 as SGHDT and CDR2 as YYEEEE. This CDR3 has 17 residues. J was trimmed by 4 bases and V by 4 bases; bases with no gene match: 11. CDR3 residues: CASSTTAGTSVYNEQFF. The CDR3 nucleotides are TGTGCCAGCAGCACCACGGCCGGGACTAGCGTGTACAATGAGCAGTTCTTC. Looking up the rest from reference TRBV5-6 and TRBJ2-1 gives the full variable domain: DAGVTQSPTHLIKTRGQQVTLRCSPKSGHDTVSWYQQALGQGPQFIFQYYEEEERQRGNFPDRFSGHQFPNYSSELNVNALLLGDSALYLCASSTTAGTSVYNEQFFGPGTRLTVL.

J is TRBJ1-1 and V is TRBV18; D is ambiguous. In germline, CDR1 is KGHSH, CDR2 LQKENI. The length of the CDR3 is 13 residues. The V and J ends lost 5 bases and 2 bases respectively, with 9 bases between them. CDR3 in amino acids: CASSESSNTEAFF. CDR3 DNA: TGTGCCAGCTCAGAGTCTTCTAACACTGAAGCTTTCTTT. Looking up the rest from reference TRBV18 and TRBJ1-1 gives the full variable domain: NAGVMQNPRHLVRRRGQEARLRCSPMKGHSHVYWYRQLPEEGLKFMVYLQKENIIDESGMPKERFSAEFPKEGPSILRIQQVVRGDSAAYFCASSESSNTEAFFGQGTRLTVV.

The chain joins TRBV10-3 to TRBJ1-4; D is ambiguous. Trimming shortened V by 10 bases and J by 3 bases, and 18 bases separated the two germline ends. In germline, CDR1 is ENHRY, CDR2 SYGVKD. The CDR3 loop spans 15 amino acids. The CDR3 protein is CATYPVEGANEKLFF. In nucleotides, the CDR3 is TGTGCCACCTACCCGGTTGAGGGAGCTAATGAAAAACTGTTTTTT.

The chain has TRBV18 and TRBJ1-2; D might be TRBD1 (6 bases). Germline-derived CDR1 and CDR2 are KGHSH and LQKENI. There are 20 residues in the CDR3. Trimming shortened V by 1 base and J by 0 bases, and 24 bases separated the two germline ends. CDR3 loop: CASSPRIAHWGTPANYGYTF. For the CDR3, the DNA is TGTGCCAGCTCACCACGTATTGCTCACTGGGGGACACCCGCTAACTATGGCTACACCTTC.

The gene calls are TRBV11-3 and TRBJ2-5, with D maybe TRBD2 (6 bases). This CDR3 spans 18 amino acids. CDR1 and CDR2 (germline): SGHNT, YENEEA. Trimming pared 5 bases from V and 1 base from J, leaving 23 bases between. The CDR3 here is CASSRGASDPSVQETQYF. CDR3 coding DNA: TGTGCCAGCAGCCGAGGTGCTAGCGACCCCTCGGTCCAAGAGACCCAGTACTTC.

V and J are TRBV29-1 and TRBJ2-3; 11 bases line up with TRBD2. V trimming: 7 bases; J trimming: 0 bases; junction bases outside the gene matches: 9. Germline CDR1 SQVTM, CDR2 ANQGSEA. This CDR3 has 16 amino acids. In DNA, the CDR3 is TGCAGCGGGAATAGACTAGCGGGGCCTAGCACAGATACGCAGTATTTT. Amino acid sequence: CSGNRLAGPSTDTQYF.

This chain links TRBV7-2 with TRBJ2-6; D call uncertain. CDR3 length: 15 residues. V shed 4 bases and J shed 0 bases, with 7 bases lying between them. Germline V gives CDR1 SGHTA, CDR2 FQGNSA. Here the CDR3 reads CASSSVNSGANVLTF. DNA for the CDR3: TGTGCCAGCAGCTCAGTCAACTCTGGGGCCAACGTCCTGACTTTC.

The CDR3 DNA reads as TGCAGCGTGGCAAGCCTCAGGGAAGGCTACACCTTC. Translated: CSVASLREGYTF. This chain connects TRBV29-1 to TRBJ1-2; D might be TRBD1 (5 bases). V was shortened by 6 bases and J by 8 bases, with 16 bases between the two germline ends. Germline V lookup: CDR1 SQVTM, CDR2 ANQGSEA. The CDR3 sequence is 12 residues long.

This clone was counted once. In DNA form, the CDR3 reads TGTGCCACCAGCCTAGGCGTGGCAGCTCTTGATTATAGCAATCAGCCCCAGCATTTT. Protein sequence: CATSLGVAALDYSNQPQHF. The J gene is TRBJ1-5, the V gene TRBV15; D not resolved. CDR1 and CDR2 (germline): LNHNV, YYDKDF (reference sequence). The CDR3 sequence is 19 residues long. V lost 5 bases, J lost 0 bases, and 23 bases lay in between.

This clone has a handful of counts. This CDR3 is also generated by other DNA sequences in the sample. The rearrangement uses TRBV7-2 and TRBJ2-7; 10 positions match TRBD2. The V and J ends lost 2 bases and 4 bases, in that order; junction bases with no gene match: 5. The CDR3 length is 15 residues. Per the germline V gene, CDR1 is SGHTA and CDR2 is FQGNSA. The DNA of the CDR3 is TGTGCCAGCAGCTTAAGCGGGGGGGCGAAATACGAGCAGTACTTC. Amino acids: CASSLSGGAKYEQYF.

This clone was seen a handful of times. The V and J genes are TRBV7-3 and TRBJ2-1; TRBD2 is a possible D gene (6 bases). Germline V gene data show CDR1 as SGHTA and CDR2 as FQGTGA. Trimming pared 5 bases from V and 9 bases from J, leaving 11 bases between. This CDR3 has 12 amino acids. The CDR3 nucleotides are TGTGCCAGCAGCCCGGGGGTGGGTGAGCAGTTCTTC. Its protein is CASSPGVGEQFF.

This clone came up once. The J gene is TRBJ2-1, the V gene TRBV5-4; D possibly corresponds to TRBD2 (7 bases). Looked up from germline, CDR1 is SGHNT and CDR2 is YYREEE (reference sequence). V dropped 4 bases and J dropped 5 bases, with 16 bases sitting between them. The CDR3 is 15 amino acids. The CDR3, as DNA: TGTGCCAGCAGCCCTAGGGGGGGCAGCAACAATGAGCAGTTCTTC. It is translated as CASSPRGGSNNEQFF.

This chain connects TRBV11-2 to TRBJ1-5; D gene ambiguous. Germline CDR1 and CDR2: SGHAT and FQNNGV. Trimming cost V 1 base and J 6 bases, with 13 bases left between them. There are 15 residues in the CDR3. CDR3 bases: TGTGCCAGCAGCTTAGCCGGAGGTGAGAGTCAGCCCCAGCATTTT. It yields the protein CASSLAGGESQPQHF.

The V call is TRBV5-1, the J call TRBJ2-5; 9 nucleotides align to TRBD1. The CDR3 is made up of 15 amino acids. Germline assignment: CDR1 SGHRS and CDR2 YFSETQ. Unmatched junction bases numbered 4, after V lost 1 base and J lost 3 bases. CDR3 DNA: TGCGCCAGCAGCTTGAGGACAGGGGTTGAAGAGACCCAGTACTTC. This translates into CASSLRTGVEETQYF. The full variable domain, with the rest looked up from reference TRBV5-1 and TRBJ2-5, is KAGVTQTPRYLIKTRGQQVTLSCSPISGHRSVSWYQQTPGQGLQFLFEYFSETQRNKGNFPGRFSGRQFSNSRSEMNVSTLELGDSALYLCASSLRTGVEETQYFGPGTRLLVL.

This clone was detected only a few times. CDR3 DNA: TGTGCCAGCAGTCCGACAGGGGGCAAGCAGTACTTC. Translation gives CASSPTGGKQYF. This rearrangement joins TRBV6-1 to TRBJ2-7, with 10 bases matching TRBD1. V trimming: 5 bases; J trimming: 8 bases; junction bases outside the gene matches: 3. The CDR3 has 12 residues. The germline V gene has CDR1 MNHNS and CDR2 SASEGT.

The rearrangement uses TRBV4-2 and TRBJ1-6; 7 bases map to TRBD1. Germline CDR1 LGHNA, CDR2 YNFKEQ. This CDR3 has 15 amino acids. The V segment lost 3 bases and the J segment 3 bases; nucleotides outside the gene matches: 2. The CDR3 loop reads CASSHRDSYNSPLHF. Written as DNA, the CDR3 is TGTGCCAGCAGCCACCGGGACAGCTATAATTCACCCCTCCACTTT.

The V gene is TRBV30, the J gene TRBJ2-6; the D gene is possibly TRBD2 (6 bases). The germline CDR1 and CDR2 sequences are GTSNPN and SVGIG (reference sequence). This CDR3 is 15 amino acids long. Between the trimmed V and J ends, which lost 0 bases and 1 base, there was a span of 7 bases. The CDR3 sequence is CAWSVGGSGANVLTF. In nucleotides, the CDR3 is TGTGCCTGGAGTGTAGGAGGGTCTGGGGCCAACGTCCTGACTTTC.

The genes are TRBV18 and TRBJ2-1; 12 nucleotides align to TRBD2. CDR1 is KGHSH, CDR2 LQKENI, per germline. Trimming took 2 bases from V and 9 from J; bases not matched to a gene: 8. The CDR3 length is 16 residues. The CDR3 loop is CASSPTASGGASEQFF. As DNA, the CDR3 is TGTGCCAGCTCACCAACGGCTAGCGGGGGGGCCAGTGAGCAGTTCTTC.

Here the CDR3 DNA reads TGTGCCTGGAGTGTAAGAGGAAACCATGGCTACACCTTC. Encoded protein: CAWSVRGNHGYTF. The chain combines TRBV30 with TRBJ1-2; D unresolved. Germline CDR1 is GTSNPN and CDR2 is SVGIG (reference sequence). Trimming took 0 bases from V and 6 from J, leaving 11 bases between them. The CDR3 runs to 13 residues.

The chain joins TRBV6-5 to TRBJ2-7; 10 positions agree with TRBD1. This CDR3 spans 13 amino acids. V was clipped by 5 bases and J by 10 bases; unmatched bases: 8. Germline values: CDR1 MNHEY, CDR2 SVGAGI. CDR3 nucleotides: TGTGCCAGCAGTGAAGGGGACAGGGGAGGACAGTACGTC. This encodes CASSEGDRGGQYV.

The chain couples TRBV28 to TRBJ1-1; 7 bases align to TRBD1. Germline V gene lookup returns CDR1 MDHEN and CDR2 SYDVKM. This CDR3 is 15 amino acids long. Trimming cost V 5 bases and J 3 bases; bases outside gene matches: 9. The CDR3 protein is CASSPRQGWDTEAFF. Here the CDR3 DNA reads TGTGCCAGCAGTCCACGACAGGGATGGGACACTGAAGCTTTCTTT.

The table lists this clone with a few counts. The chain employs TRBV18 and TRBJ2-6; D gene unclear. The CDR3 loop spans 14 amino acids. In germline, CDR1 is KGHSH, CDR2 LQKENI. Trimming removed 3 bases from V and 4 bases from J, with 7 bases in between. CDR3 nucleotides: TGTGCCAGCTCACCCACCCGGGGGGCCAACGTCCTGACTTTC. It codes for CASSPTRGANVLTF. The whole variable domain, filled in from reference TRBV18 and TRBJ2-6, reads NAGVMQNPRHLVRRRGQEARLRCSPMKGHSHVYWYRQLPEEGLKFMVYLQKENIIDESGMPKERFSAEFPKEGPSILRIQQVVRGDSAAYFCASSPTRGANVLTFGAGSRLTVL.

The chain links TRBV10-1 to TRBJ2-7; 7 bases line up with TRBD1. Germline-derived CDR1 and CDR2 are WNHNN and SYGVQD (reference sequence). V trimming: 1 base; J trimming: 2 bases; junction bases outside the gene matches: 11. CDR3 length equals 17 residues. CDR3 loop: CASSEWLSGQTAYEQYV. CDR3 bases: TGCGCCAGCAGTGAGTGGCTATCGGGACAGACGGCCTACGAGCAGTACGTC.

The chain is built from TRBV10-2 and TRBJ2-7, with 7 bases fitting TRBD1. The CDR3 length is 16 residues. Trimming took 1 base from V and 6 from J; bases not matched to a gene: 12. Germline V gives CDR1 WSHSY, CDR2 SAAADI. This CDR3 is CASSEFGRGYWTEQYV. CDR3 DNA sequence: TGCGCCAGCAGTGAGTTTGGCAGGGGGTACTGGACCGAGCAGTACGTC.

The chain recombines TRBV6-1 with TRBJ2-3; D is undetermined. Between the trimmed V and J ends, which lost 0 bases and 0 bases, there was a span of 16 bases. The CDR3 runs 18 residues. Germline CDR1 MNHNS, CDR2 SASEGT. CDR3 sequence (DNA): TGTGCCAGCAGTGAAGCCAACTTGTTTGAGGTCAGCACAGATACGCAGTATTTT. Protein sequence: CASSEANLFEVSTDTQYF.

V gene TRBV29-1 combines with J gene TRBJ1-2; 7 nucleotides line up with TRBD1. With V trimmed by 4 bases and J by 4 bases, 9 bases remained unmatched. The CDR3 length is 14 residues. The germline CDR1 and CDR2 sequences are SQVTM and ANQGSEA. In nucleotides, the CDR3 is TGCAGCGTTGTCTCAGGGGGTATTAGCTATGGCTACACCTTC. Protein: CSVVSGGISYGYTF.

The chain carries TRBV7-2 and TRBJ1-4; D possibly corresponds to TRBD1 (5 bases). The V end was cut by 1 base, the J end by 8 bases, with 11 bases between. Looked up from germline, CDR1 is SGHTA and CDR2 is FQGNSA. The CDR3 loop spans 14 amino acids. The CDR3 protein is CASSLVRVGEKLFF. CDR3 nucleotide sequence: TGTGCCAGCAGCTTAGTCAGGGTGGGCGAAAAACTGTTTTTT.

The gene calls are TRBV4-1 and TRBJ2-2; 9 bases align to TRBD2. CDR3 size: 17 residues. Germline CDR1 and CDR2: MGHRA and YSYEKL. J was trimmed by 6 bases and V by 4 bases; bases with no gene match: 12. DNA for the CDR3: TGCGCCAGCAGCCCCTTCATCGGCGGGGGGGCCCCCGGGGAGCTGTTTTTT. Translating gives CASSPFIGGGAPGELFF.

The chain is built from TRBV6-6 and TRBJ1-2; D is ambiguous. CDR1 is MNHNY and CDR2 is SVGAGI in the germline V gene (reference sequence). V gave up 6 bases and J gave up 0 bases, with 8 bases separating them. The CDR3 is 13 residues long. Here the CDR3 reads CASRRTANYGYTF. Written as DNA, the CDR3 is TGTGCCAGCAGGAGAACAGCTAACTATGGCTACACCTTC.